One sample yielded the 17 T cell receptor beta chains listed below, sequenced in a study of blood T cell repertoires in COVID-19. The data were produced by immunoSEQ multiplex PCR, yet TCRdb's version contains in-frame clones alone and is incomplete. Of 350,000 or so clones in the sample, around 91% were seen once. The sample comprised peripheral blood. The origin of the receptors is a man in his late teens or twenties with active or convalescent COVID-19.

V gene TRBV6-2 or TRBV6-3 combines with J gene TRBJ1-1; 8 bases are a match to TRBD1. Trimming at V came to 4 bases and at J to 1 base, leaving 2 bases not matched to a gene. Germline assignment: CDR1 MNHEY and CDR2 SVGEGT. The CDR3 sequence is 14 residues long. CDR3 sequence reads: CASSSGGPNTEAFF. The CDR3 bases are TGTGCCAGCAGTTCAGGGGGCCCGAACACTGAAGCTTTCTTT.

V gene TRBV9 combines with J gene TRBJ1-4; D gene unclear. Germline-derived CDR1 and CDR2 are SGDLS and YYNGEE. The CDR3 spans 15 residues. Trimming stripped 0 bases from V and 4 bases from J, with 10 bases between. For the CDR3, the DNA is TGTGCCAGCAGCGTAGGATCAGGTCTTAATGAAAAACTGTTTTTT. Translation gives CASSVGSGLNEKLFF.

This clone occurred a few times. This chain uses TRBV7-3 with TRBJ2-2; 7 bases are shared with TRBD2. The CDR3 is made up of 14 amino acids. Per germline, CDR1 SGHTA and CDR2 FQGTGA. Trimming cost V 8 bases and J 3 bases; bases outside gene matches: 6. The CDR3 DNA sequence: TGTGCCAGCGGCGGACTAGTCGACACCGGGGAGCTGTTTTTT. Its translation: CASGGLVDTGELFF. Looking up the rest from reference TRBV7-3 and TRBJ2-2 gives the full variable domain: GAGVSQTPSNKVTEKGKYVELRCDPISGHTALYWYRQSLGQGPEFLIYFQGTGAADDSGLPNDRFFAVRPEGSVSTLKIQRTERGDSAVYLCASGGLVDTGELFFGEGSRLTVL.

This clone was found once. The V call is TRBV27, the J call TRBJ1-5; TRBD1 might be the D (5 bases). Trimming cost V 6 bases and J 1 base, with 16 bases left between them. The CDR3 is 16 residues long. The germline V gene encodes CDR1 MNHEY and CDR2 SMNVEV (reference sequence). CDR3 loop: CASSPSGTRSNQPQHF. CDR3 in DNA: TGTGCCAGCAGCCCCTCCGGGACTCGGAGCAATCAGCCCCAGCATTTT.

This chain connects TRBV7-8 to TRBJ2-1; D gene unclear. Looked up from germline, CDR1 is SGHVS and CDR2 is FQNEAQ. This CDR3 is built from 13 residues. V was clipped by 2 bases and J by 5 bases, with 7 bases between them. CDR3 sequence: CASSLMGHNEQFF. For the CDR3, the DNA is TGTGCCAGCAGCTTAATGGGCCACAATGAGCAGTTCTTC.

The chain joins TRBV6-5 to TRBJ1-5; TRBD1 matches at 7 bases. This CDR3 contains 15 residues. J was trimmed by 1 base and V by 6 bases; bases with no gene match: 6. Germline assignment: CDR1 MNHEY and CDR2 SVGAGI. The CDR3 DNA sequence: TGTGCCAGCAGCTCCAGACAGGGAAGCAATCAGCCCCAGCATTTT. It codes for CASSSRQGSNQPQHF.

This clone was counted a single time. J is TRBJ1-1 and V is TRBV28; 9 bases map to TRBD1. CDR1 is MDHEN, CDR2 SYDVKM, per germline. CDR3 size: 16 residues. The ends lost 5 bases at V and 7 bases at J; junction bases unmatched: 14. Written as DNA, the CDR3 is TGTGCCAGCAGTCCCCCGCCCCCAACAGGGGGCGGTGAAGCTTTCTTT. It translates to CASSPPPPTGGGEAFF.

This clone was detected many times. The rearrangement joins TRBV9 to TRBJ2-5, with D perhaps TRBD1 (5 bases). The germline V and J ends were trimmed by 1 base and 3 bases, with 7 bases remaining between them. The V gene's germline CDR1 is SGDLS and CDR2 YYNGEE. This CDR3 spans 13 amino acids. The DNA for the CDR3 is TGTGCCAGCAGCGTACAGGGAAAAGAGACCCAGTACTTC. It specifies CASSVQGKETQYF.

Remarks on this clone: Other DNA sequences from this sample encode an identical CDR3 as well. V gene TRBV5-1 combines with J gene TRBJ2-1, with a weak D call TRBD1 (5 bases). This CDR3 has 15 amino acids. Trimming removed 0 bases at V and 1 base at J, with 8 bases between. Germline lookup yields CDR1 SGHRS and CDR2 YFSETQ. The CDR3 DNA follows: TGCGCCAGCAGCTTGGTAGCAGGGTCCTACAATGAGCAGTTCTTC. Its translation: CASSLVAGSYNEQFF.

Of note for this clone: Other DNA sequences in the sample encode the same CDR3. The CDR3 DNA follows: TGTGCCAGCAGTCCGGGGGGGACTGGAAACACCATATATTTT. Translated: CASSPGGTGNTIYF. This chain connects TRBV28 to TRBJ1-3; the D gene is possibly TRBD1 (5 bases). CDR3 length: 14 residues. Germline V CDR1 and CDR2: MDHEN, SYDVKM. V was clipped by 5 bases and J by 2 bases, with 10 bases between them.

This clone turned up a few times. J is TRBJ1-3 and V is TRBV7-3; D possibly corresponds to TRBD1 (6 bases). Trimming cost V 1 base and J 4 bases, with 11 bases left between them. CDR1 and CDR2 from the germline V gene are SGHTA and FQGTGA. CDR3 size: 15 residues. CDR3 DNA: TGTGCCAGCAGCTTAAGTGGGGGCTTCGGAAACACCATATATTTT. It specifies CASSLSGGFGNTIYF.

The chain's CDR3 is CASSFLGEANYGYTF. The CDR3 coding sequence is TGTGCCAGCAGTTTTCTCGGGGAAGCTAACTATGGCTACACCTTC. The chain combines TRBV28 with TRBJ1-2; D not certain. CDR3 length: 15 residues. Trimming cost V 3 bases and J 0 bases, with 11 bases left between them. The germline V gene has CDR1 MDHEN and CDR2 SYDVKM.

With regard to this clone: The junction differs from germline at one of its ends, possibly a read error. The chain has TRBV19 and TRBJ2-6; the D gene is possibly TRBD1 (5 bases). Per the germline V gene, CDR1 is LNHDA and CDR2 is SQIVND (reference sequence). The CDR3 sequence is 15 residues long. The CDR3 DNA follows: TGTGCCAGTAGTATTTCAGGGTATGGGGCCAACGTGCTGACTTTC. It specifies CASSISGYGANVLTF. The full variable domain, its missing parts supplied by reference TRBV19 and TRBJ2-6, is DGGITQSPKYLFRKEGQNVTLSCEQNLNHDAMYWYRQDPGQGLRLIYYSQIVNDFQKGDIAEGYSVSREKKESFPLTVTSAQKNPTAFYLCASSISGYGANVLTFGAGSRLTVL.

The CDR3 DNA sequence: TGCGCCAGCAGCTGGCCCTCTGACGGGAACGAGCAGTACTTC. Its protein product is CASSWPSDGNEQYF. The rearrangement joins TRBV5-1 to TRBJ2-7, with TRBD2 as a possible D gene (5 bases). V shed 3 bases and J shed 5 bases, with 15 bases lying between them. Germline V gene sequence: CDR1 SGHRS, CDR2 YFSETQ. This CDR3 comprises 14 residues.

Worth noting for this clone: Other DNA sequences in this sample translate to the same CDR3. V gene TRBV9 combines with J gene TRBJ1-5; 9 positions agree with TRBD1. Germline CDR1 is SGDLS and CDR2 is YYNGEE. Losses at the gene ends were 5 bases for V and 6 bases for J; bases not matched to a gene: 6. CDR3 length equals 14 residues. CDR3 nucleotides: TGTGCCAGCAGTGCGGGACAGGGAAGTCAGCCCCAGCATTTT. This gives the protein CASSAGQGSQPQHF.

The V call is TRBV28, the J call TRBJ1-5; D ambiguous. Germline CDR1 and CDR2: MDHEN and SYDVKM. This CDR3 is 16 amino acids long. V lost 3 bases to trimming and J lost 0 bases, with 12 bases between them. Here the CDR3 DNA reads TGTGCCAGCAGTTTCCTGTTCGAGTATAGCAATCAGCCCCAGCATTTT. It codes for CASSFLFEYSNQPQHF.

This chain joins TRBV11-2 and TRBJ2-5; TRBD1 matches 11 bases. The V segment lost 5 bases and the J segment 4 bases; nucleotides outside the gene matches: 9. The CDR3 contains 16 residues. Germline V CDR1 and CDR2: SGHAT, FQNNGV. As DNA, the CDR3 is TGTGCCAGCAGCCCCCCGTGGACAGGGGGCTCAGAGACCCAGTACTTC. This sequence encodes CASSPPWTGGSETQYF.